This T cell receptor beta chain was sequenced during a study of CD8 T cells in Susac syndrome. Sequencing of TCR beta was undertaken in CD8+ and CD4+ T cells derived from blood. The multiple sclerosis controls, all treatment-naive patients, had relapsing-remitting disease that was stable or active. The CD8+ and CD4+ T cells were negatively isolated, with the TEMRA cells enriched by FACS. With random hexamers, roughly 0.45 to 1 ug RNA was reverse transcribed. Amplification of TCR beta CDR3 by immunoSEQ multiplex PCR spanned 54 Vbeta and 13 Jbeta. One entry per CDR3 protein results from TCRdb running MiXCR on the immunoSEQ multiplex PCR reads. The sample yields around 270,000 distinct CDR3 sequences, over 75% seen once. Source material: CD8+ T cells from PBMCs. This receptor was identified in a human donor with multiple sclerosis.

The CDR3 DNA reads TGTGCCTGGAGTGCGGGAGGGCCTGGGGAGACCCAGTACTTC. It encodes CAWSAGGPGETQYF. The chain has TRBV30 and TRBJ2-5; TRBD2 aligns across 8 bases. There are 14 residues in the CDR3. The germline V gene encodes CDR1 GTSNPN and CDR2 SVGIG (reference sequence). V dropped 1 base and J dropped 5; count of bases not matched to a gene: 6. The full variable domain, with the rest looked up from reference TRBV30 and TRBJ2-5, is SQTIHQWPATLVQPVGSPLSLECTVEGTSNPNLYWYRQAAGRGLQLLFYSVGIGQISSEVPQNLSASRPQDRQFILSSKKLLLSDSGFYLCAWSAGGPGETQYFGPGTRLLVL.